This TCR beta chain was retrieved from a study of blood T cell repertoires in COVID-19. Those enrolled, adults aged 18 to 89 years, came from some 25 US areas. Grouping used clinical history reported by participants in a survey and questionnaire. V shed 2 bases, J shed 5 bases, and the junction held 7 bases outside the gene matches. The CDR3 covers 15 residues. Germline V gene sequence: CDR1 SGHRS, CDR2 YFSETQ. The protocol was immunoSEQ multiplex PCR, while the TCRdb copy is restricted to in-frame clones and leaves out a portion. This sample has 250,000 to 300,000 clones, with just under 90% found just once.

Material: PBMCs or T cells enriched from blood (not recorded which). The sequence came from a woman aged 50 to 60 who had been exposed to COVID-19. The chain carries TRBV5-1 and TRBJ1-1, with TRBD1 matching over 9 bases. The CDR3 DNA reads as TGCGCCAGCAGCTTTCGACAGGGGGTATCAACTGAAGCTTTCTTT. Translating it yields CASSFRQGVSTEAFF.